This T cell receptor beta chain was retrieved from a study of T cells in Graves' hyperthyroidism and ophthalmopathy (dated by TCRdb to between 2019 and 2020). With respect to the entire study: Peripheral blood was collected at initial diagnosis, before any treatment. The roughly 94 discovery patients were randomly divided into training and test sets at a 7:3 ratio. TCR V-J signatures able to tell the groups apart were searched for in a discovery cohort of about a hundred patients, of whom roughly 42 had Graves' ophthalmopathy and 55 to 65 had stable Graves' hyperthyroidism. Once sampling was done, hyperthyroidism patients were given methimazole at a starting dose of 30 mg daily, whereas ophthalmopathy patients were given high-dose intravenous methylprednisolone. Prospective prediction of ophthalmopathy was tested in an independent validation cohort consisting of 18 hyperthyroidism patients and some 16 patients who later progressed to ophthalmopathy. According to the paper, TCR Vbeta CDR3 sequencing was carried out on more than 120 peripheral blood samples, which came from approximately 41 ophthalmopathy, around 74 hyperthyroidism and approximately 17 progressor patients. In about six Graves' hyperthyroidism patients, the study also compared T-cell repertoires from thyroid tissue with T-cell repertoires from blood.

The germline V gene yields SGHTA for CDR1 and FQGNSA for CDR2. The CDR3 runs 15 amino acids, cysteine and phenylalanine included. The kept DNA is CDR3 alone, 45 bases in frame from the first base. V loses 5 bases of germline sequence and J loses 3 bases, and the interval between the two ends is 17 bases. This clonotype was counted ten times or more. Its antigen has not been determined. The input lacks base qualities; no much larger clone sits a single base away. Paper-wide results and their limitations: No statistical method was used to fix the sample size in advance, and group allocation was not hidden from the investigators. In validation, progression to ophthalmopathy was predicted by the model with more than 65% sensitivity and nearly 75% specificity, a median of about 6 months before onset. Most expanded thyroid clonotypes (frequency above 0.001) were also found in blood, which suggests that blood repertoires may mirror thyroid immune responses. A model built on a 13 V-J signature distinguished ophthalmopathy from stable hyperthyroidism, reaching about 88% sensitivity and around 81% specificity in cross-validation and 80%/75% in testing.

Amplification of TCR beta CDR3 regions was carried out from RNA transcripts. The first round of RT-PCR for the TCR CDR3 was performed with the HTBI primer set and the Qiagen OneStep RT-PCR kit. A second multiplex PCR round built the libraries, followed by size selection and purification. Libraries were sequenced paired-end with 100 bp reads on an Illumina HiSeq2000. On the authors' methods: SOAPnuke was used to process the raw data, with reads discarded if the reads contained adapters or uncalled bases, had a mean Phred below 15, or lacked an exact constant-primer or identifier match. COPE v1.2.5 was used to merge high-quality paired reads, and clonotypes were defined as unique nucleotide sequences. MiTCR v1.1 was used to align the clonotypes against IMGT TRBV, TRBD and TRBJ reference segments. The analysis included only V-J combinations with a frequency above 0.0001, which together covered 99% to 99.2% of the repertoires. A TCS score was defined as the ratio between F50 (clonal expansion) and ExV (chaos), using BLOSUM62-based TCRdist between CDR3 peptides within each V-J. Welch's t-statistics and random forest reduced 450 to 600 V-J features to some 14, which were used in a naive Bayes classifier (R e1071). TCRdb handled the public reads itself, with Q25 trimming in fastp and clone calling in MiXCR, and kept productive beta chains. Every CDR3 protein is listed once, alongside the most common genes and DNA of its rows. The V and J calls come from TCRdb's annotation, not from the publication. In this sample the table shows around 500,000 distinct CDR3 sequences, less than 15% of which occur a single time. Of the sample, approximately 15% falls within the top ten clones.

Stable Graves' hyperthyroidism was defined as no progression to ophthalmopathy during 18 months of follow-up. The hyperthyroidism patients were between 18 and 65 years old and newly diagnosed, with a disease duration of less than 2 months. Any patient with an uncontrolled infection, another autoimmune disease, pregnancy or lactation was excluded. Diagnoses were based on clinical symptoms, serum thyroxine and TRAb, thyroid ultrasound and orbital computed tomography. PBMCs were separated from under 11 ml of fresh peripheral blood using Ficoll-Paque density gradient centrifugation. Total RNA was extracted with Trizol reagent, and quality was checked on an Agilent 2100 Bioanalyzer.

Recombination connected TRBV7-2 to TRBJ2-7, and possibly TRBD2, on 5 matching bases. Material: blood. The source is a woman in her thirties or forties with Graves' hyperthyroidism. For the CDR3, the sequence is CASSVSEIASYEQYF. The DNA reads TGTGCCAGCAGCGTCTCCGAAATAGCGAGCTACGAGCAGTACTTC.